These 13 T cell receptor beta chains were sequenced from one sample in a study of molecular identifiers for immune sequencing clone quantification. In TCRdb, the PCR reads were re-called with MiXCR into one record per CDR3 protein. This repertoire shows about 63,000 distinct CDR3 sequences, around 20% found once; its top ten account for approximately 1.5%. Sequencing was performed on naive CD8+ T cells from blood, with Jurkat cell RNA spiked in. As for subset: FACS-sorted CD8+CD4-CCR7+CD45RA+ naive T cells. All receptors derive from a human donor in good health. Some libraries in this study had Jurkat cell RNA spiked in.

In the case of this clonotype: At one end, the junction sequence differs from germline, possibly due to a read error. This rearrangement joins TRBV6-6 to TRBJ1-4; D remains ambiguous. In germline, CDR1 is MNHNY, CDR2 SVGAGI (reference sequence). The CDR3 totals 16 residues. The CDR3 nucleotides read TGTGCCAGCAGCAGGTACGACATAGGAACTAATGAAAGACTGTTTTTT. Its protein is CASSRYDIGTNERLFF.

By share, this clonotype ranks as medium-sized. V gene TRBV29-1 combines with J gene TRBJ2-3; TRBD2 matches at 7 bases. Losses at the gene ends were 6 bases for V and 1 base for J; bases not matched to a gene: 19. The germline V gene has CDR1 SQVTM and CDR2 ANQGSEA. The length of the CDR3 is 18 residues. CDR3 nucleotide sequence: TGCAGCGTCTGGACTAGGAGGGACGGTATAGGCCGCACAGATACGCAGTATTTT. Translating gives CSVWTRRDGIGRTDTQYF.

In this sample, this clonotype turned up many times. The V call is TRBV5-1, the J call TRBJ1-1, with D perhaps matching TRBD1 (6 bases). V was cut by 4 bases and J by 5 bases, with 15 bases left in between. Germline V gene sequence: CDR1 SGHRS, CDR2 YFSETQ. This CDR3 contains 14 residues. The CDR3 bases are TGCGCCAGCAGCATTAACAGGGTTTTTACTGAAGCTTTCTTT. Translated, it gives CASSINRVFTEAFF.

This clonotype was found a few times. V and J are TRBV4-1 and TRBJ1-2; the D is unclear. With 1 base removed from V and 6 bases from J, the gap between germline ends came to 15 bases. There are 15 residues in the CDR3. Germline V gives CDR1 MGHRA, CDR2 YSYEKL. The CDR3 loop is CASSQVGSGFHGYTF. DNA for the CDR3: TGCGCCAGCAGCCAAGTAGGTTCGGGTTTCCATGGCTACACCTTC.

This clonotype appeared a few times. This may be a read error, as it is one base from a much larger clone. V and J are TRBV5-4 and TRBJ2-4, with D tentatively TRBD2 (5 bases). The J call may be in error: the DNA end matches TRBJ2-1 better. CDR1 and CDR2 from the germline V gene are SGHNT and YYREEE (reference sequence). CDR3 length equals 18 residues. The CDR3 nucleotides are TGTGCCAGCAGCGTTACCCCCGGGAAATACCTAGCCAAAAACATTCAGTTCTTC. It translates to CASSVTPGKYLAKNIQFF.

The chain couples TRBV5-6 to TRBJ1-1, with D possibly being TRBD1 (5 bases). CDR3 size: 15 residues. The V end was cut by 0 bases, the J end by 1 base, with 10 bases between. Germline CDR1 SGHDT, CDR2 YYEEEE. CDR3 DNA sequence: TGTGCCAGCAGCTTGGACATCCAGGGGAACACTGAAGCTTTCTTT. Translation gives CASSLDIQGNTEAFF.

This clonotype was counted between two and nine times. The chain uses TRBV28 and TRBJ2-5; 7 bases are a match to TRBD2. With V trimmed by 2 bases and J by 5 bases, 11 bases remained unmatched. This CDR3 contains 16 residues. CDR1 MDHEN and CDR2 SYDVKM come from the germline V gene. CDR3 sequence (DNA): TGTGCCAGCAGTTTAACGGTGGGAGGGTCCATCGAGACCCAGTACTTC. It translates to CASSLTVGGSIETQYF.

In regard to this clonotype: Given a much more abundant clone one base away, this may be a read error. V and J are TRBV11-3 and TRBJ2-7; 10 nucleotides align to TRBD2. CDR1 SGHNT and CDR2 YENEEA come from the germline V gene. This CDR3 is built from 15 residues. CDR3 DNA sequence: TGTGCCAGCGGCTTAGTGCTAGCGGGAGATGCCGAGCAGTACTTC. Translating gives CASGLVLAGDAEQYF.

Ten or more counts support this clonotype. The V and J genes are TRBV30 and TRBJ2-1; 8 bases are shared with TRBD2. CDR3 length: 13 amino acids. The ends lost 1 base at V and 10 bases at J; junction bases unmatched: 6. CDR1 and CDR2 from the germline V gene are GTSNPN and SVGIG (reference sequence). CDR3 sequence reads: CAWSDGRADEQFF. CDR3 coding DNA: TGTGCCTGGAGTGACGGGAGGGCCGACGAGCAGTTCTTC.

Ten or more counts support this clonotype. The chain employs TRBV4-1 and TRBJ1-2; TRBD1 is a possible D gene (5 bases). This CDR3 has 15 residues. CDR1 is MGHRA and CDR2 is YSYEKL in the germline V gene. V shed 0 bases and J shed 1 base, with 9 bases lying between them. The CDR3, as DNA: TGCGCCAGCAGCCAAGATCTAGGGGATAACTATGGCTACACCTTC. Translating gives CASSQDLGDNYGYTF.

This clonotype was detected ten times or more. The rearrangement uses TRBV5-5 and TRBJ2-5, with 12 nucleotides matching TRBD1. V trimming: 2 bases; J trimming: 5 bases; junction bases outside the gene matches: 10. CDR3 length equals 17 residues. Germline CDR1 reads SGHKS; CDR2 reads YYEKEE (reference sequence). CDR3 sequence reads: CASSFIPGQGAVETQYF. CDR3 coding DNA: TGTGCCAGCAGCTTCATTCCGGGACAGGGGGCTGTCGAGACCCAGTACTTC.

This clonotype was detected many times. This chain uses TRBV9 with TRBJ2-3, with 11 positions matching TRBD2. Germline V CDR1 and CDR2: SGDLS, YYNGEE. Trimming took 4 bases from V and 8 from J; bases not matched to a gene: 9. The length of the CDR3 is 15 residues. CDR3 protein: CASSTLSLAGGTQYF. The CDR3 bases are TGTGCCAGCAGCACCTTATCGCTAGCGGGAGGTACGCAGTATTTT.

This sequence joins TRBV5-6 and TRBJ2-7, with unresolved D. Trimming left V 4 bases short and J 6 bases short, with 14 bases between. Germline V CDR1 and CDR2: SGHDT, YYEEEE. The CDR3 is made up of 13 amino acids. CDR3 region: CASSQGLYVEQYF. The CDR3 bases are TGTGCCAGCAGCCAAGGATTGTACGTCGAGCAGTACTTC. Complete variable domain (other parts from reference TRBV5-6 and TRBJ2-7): DAGVTQSPTHLIKTRGQQVTLRCSPKSGHDTVSWYQQALGQGPQFIFQYYEEEERQRGNFPDRFSGHQFPNYSSELNVNALLLGDSALYLCASSQGLYVEQYFGPGTRLTVT.